This T cell receptor beta chain was observed in a study of cytomegalovirus exposure and HLA in healthy donors (dated by TCRdb to between 2016 and 2019). General notes on the study: In an earlier analysis of some 610 of the donors, 250 to 350 Gb of sequence data and some 120 million unique TCR beta sequences from about 179 million T cells were reported. Four to six DR-DQ haplotypes were handled as single units for association and clustering, since linkage in the cohort was strong. The study aimed to test whether cataloging public T cell receptors could reveal signatures of past pathogen exposure. Alongside the repertoire data, information on donor age, sex, ethnicity and CMV serostatus was compiled. An earlier analysis of 587 of the donors used high-throughput TCR beta sequencing to judge whether each TCR beta V gene segment behaved as functional or pseudogenic. A later genetic analysis took genome-wide SNP genotypes for about 65% of the 666 donors and used that subset as a discovery cohort. To predict cytomegalovirus infection status, the study brought together high-throughput TCR immunosequencing, statistical association of individual TCRs with disease status, and machine learning. In the later analysis, no new phenotypic data were used to find candidate immune exposures; instead, reliance was placed on TCR beta sequences and their occurrence across donors. Using immunosequencing, the study profiled T cell repertoires from 666 subjects and related those repertoires to cytomegalovirus serostatus. A separate validation cohort of over a hundred different subjects was used in addition to the 666-subject first cohort. On average, about 200,000 unique TCR beta nucleotide sequences were sequenced per donor among roughly 430 genotyped donors of the cohort, with roughly 18% of those sequences being non-productive. The number of typed donors differed by locus: about 629-630 for A, B, C, DRB1 and DQB1; about 520 for DQA1; around 580 for DPA1; and 400 to 480 for DPB1. The genetic ancestry cluster associated with self-reported Caucasian donors included roughly four fifths of the roughly 400 genotyped donors. HLA typing covered class I and class II loci at four-digit resolution. To study patterns of TCR occurrence, a later analysis re-analyzed previously published TCR beta repertoires from 650 to 750 donors and added high-resolution HLA genotyping. Roughly 300 gigabases of sequencing data and tens of millions of unique TCR sequences were included in an early release covering about 700 HLA-typed donors. Every discovery cohort repertoire had been produced on one sequencing platform.

What the research found in general, with its limitations: In a later genetic analysis, a missense DCLRE1C variant was associated with V-gene and J-gene trimming of TCR beta chains, and the association was replicated in an independent cohort. In a later analysis, most CMV-associated TCR beta chains were found to appear HLA-restricted, with HLA associations seemingly driven largely by CMV exposure. Three of the identified cytomegalovirus-associated TCR beta chains were confirmed in vitro to be specific for cytomegalovirus antigens. A cluster of highly shared sequence variants was judged likely to represent a technical artifact of the sequencing pipeline. A later analysis reported that several top co-occurrence clusters appeared linked to parvovirus B19, influenza, CMV and Epstein-Barr virus. Only TCR beta chains were sequenced in this cohort, and the absence of alpha or paired-chain data limited detectable features. The presence/absence analyses assumed that sequencing depth was roughly uniform across donors, and that assumption may not be true. When HLA alleles, especially DR and DQ, strongly co-occurred, TCR associations were difficult to assign to individual alleles. In a later analysis, the rate of TCR association differed among HLA loci, with DRB1 alleles having the most associated TCRs and HLA-C alleles having the fewest. For the cohort, immune exposure information was limited to CMV serostatus. Linkage disequilibrium might explain the correlated functional status among segregating V segments, but an unknown experimental factor could not be ruled out. A total of fewer than 200 TCR beta chains were listed by the study as associated with cytomegalovirus. Compared with the approximately 600-donor mean, donors in an Asian-associated ancestry cluster had fewer N-insertions in productive TCRs, according to a later genetic analysis. Cytomegalovirus status was reported to be diagnosed by the classifier with high specificity and sensitivity in both the original and validation cohorts. An earlier analysis of several hundred of the donors showed that most TCR beta V segments appeared in productive rearrangements either about 90% or about 30% of the time, which broadly matched IMGT annotations. In a later analysis, 16,951 TCR beta sequences were associated with specific HLA alleles at a false discovery rate of 0.05. Some IMGT-functional V segments, including TRBV6-2 and TRBV6-3, could not be distinguished by the 87-base-pair reads and were therefore excluded. About 17 rarely observed V segments, including chromosome 9 orphons, were excluded from the earlier analysis of 550 to 700 of the donors because counts were too low. It was suggested by the authors that the approach could potentially be generalized to other disease states and immunological phenotypes. A further reported finding was that TCR beta sequences accurately predicted the HLA-A and HLA-B alleles for most subjects in the first cohort. In a later analysis, HLA-associated TCR beta chains showed more clonal expansion and lower generation probabilities than non-associated chains that were equally common. Because HLA typing was missing for some donors at each locus, association tests included only the typed subset. Most TCR sequences were seen in very few donors, while some public TCRs were found in many individuals.

The cohort consisted of 670 or so healthy bone marrow donors. At the time of sampling, every cohort member was nominally healthy, though immune exposures that went unrecorded were likely present. The donor tested CMV seropositive, placing the donor among the approximately 310 seropositive members of the cohort. A peripheral blood sample was collected from each donor, and TCR beta sequencing was performed on peripheral blood mononuclear cells. The Qiagen DNeasy Blood Extraction Kit was used to extract genomic DNA from the blood cell samples. The method was the immunoSEQ multiplex PCR assay. For the multiplex PCR, a mixture combining 60 forward primers for TCR Vbeta segments and 13 reverse primers for TCR Jbeta segments was used. The CDR3 region of rearranged TCR beta genes was amplified from genomic DNA with a multiplex PCR assay. Amplified TCR beta libraries were sequenced as 87-base-pair reads on the Illumina HiSeq System. In the original analysis: A later analysis tallied 80 million to 95 million unique TCR beta chains across the 666 repertoires, and 10 million to 11 million of those chains were shared by two or more donors. Raw reads were error-corrected and collapsed into unique sequences by a nearest-neighbor algorithm in which closely related sequences were merged to remove PCR and sequencing errors. To assign V, D and J gene segments, CDR3 sequences were aligned to IMGT reference sequences. For a sequence to be retained, a match of at least six nucleotides was required to both a V gene segment and a J gene segment. Rearrangements were called productive when the CDR3 lacked stop codons and stayed in frame with V and J; all others were non-productive. CDR3 was defined by IMGT convention, running from the second conserved V-encoded cysteine to the conserved J-encoded phenylalanine. Sequences without an unambiguous match to a single V gene segment were excluded from the earlier analysis of about 600 of the donors. An earlier analysis of some 500 of the donors classified V segments as functional when productive rearrangements were above 56.7% and as segregating when the standard deviation between donors was above 5%. A statistical classification framework was built to diagnose cytomegalovirus status from the catalog of TCR beta chain sequences. In a later analysis, TCR nucleotide sequences were compared against IMGT/GENE-DB human TR gene sequences so that V and J genes could be assigned. In a later analysis, CDR3 sequences and most-parsimonious VDJ recombination scenarios were assigned using the TCRdist pipeline. In a later analysis, each TCR beta chain was defined by its CDR3 amino acid sequence together with its V-gene family, and reads without a unique V-gene family were excluded. As a way to deal with suspected cross-contamination and a sequencing artifact, a later analysis dropped 592 nucleotide sequences that were highly shared and had low generation probability. A later analysis calculated a clonal expansion index for each public chain from normalized within-repertoire ranks of inferred template counts. In a later analysis, generation probabilities were computed using a VDJ recombination model fitted to out-of-frame rearrangements, and the results were checked against IGoR. Hypergeometric tests were used in a later analysis to score TCR-TCR, TCR-HLA and TCR-CMV co-occurrence, with a repertoire-size bias correction applied to the TCR pairs. False discovery rates were estimated in a later analysis by permuting HLA or CMV assignments 20 times. In a later analysis, co-occurring TCRs were grouped using DBSCAN, with TCRdist sequence similarity added in when clustering inside HLA-allele-positive subsets. Repertoires with fewer than 30,000 or more than 120,000 public chains, plus five repertoires with anomalous nucleotide sharing, were excluded from co-occurrence clustering. TCRdb retrieved this table from immuneACCESS and kept in-frame rearrangements only. Not all clones are present; in checked studies, unresolved V genes account for under half, and no reason is known for the remainder. The V and J calls and clone size were taken over from that table, and D and trimming were inferred from the DNA. The sample table holds approximately 110,000 clones, of which around 83% were seen once. Over 20% of the sample is taken by the ten largest.

Reading from cysteine to phenylalanine, the CDR3 counts 14 amino acids. Solely the CDR3 DNA is kept, with 42 bases framed from the first base. CDR1 is given as SGHTS and CDR2 as YDEGEE, both from the germline V gene. The junction carries 7 bases between V and J, which are trimmed by 0 bases and 0 bases respectively. A remark on this clone: No cognate antigen has been identified for it. Base qualities are not provided; no much larger clone lies one nucleotide away.

This sequence uses TRBV5-8 and TRBJ2-7; the D gene is perhaps TRBD2, from 6 matching bases. The clonotype was recovered from a man aged 25 to 45 in good health and CMV-seropositive. The sequencing input was PBMCs. The CDR3 in this case is CASSLGDSSYEQYF. At the DNA level, the sequence is TGTGCCAGCAGCTTGGGGGACTCCTCCTACGAGCAGTACTTC.